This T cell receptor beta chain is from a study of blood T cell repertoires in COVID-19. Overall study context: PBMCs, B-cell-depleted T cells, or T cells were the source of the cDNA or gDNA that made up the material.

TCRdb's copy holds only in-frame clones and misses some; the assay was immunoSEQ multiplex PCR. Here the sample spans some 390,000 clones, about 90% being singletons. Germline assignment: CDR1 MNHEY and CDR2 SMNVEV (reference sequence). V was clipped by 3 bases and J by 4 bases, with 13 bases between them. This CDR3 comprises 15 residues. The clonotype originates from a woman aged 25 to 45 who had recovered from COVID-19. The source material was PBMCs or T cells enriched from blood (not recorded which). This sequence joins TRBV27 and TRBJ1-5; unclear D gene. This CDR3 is CASSFDAFGNQPQHF. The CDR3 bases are TGTGCCAGCAGTTTTGATGCCTTCGGGAATCAGCCCCAGCATTTT.